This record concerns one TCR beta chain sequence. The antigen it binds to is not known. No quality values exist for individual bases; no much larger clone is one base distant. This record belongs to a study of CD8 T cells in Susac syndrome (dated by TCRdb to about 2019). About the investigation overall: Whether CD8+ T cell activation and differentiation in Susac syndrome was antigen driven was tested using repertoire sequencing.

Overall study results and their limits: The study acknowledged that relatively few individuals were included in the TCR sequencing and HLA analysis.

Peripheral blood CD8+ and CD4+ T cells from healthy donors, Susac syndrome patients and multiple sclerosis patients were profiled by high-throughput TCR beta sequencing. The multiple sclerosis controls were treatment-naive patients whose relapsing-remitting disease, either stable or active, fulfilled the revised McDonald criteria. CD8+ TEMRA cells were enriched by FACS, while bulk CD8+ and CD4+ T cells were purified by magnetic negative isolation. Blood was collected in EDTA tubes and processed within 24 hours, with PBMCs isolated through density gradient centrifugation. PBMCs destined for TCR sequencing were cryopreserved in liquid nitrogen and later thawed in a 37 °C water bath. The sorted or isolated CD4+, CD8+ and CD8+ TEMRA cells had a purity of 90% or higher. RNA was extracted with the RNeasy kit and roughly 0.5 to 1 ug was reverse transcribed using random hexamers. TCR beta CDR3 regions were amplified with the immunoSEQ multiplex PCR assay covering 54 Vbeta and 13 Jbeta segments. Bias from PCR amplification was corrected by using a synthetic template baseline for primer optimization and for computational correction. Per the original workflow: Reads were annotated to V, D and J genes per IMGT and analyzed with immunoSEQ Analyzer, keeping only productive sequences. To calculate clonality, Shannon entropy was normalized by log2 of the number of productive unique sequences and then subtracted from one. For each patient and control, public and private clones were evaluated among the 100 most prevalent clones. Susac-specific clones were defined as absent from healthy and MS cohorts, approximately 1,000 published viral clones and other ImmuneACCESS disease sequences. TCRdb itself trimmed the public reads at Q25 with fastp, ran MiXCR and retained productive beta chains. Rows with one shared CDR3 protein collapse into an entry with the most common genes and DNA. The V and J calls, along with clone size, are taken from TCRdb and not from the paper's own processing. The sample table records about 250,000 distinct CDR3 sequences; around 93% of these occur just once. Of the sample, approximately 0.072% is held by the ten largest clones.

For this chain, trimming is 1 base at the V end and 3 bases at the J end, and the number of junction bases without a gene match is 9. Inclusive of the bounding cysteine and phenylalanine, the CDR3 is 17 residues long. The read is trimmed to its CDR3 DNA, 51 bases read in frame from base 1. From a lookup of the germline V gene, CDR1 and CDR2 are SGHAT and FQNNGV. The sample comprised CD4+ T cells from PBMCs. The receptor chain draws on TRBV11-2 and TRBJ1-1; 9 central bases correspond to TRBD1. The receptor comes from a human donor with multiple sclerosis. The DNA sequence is TGTGCCAGCAGCTTAGGTTACAGGGGGCGCCAGGACACTGAAGCTTTCTTT. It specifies CASSLGYRGRQDTEAFF.